The 4 T cell receptor beta chains presented below share a single source sample, sequenced in a study of shared clonotypes between healthy human individuals (dated by TCRdb to the early 2020s). CD8 naive samples were obtained by positive selection for CCR7 among CD45RO-negative cells, yielding a CD45RA+CCR7+ population from which TemRA cells were excluded. Libraries were made using the immunoSEQ multiplex PCR assay. Entries here come from immuneACCESS through TCRdb and include only in-frame sequences with V and J called. Some clones fail to appear in such tables; in the studies checked, an unresolved V gene covers under half of the shortfall, and the cause of the remainder is unknown. The table for this sample lists about 2,200,000 clones; 85% to 95% of them were counted only once. The ten largest make up 1.5% to 2% of the sample. Sequencing was performed on naive CD8+ T cells from PBMCs. The sample's cell subset or site, from its label and the paper: CD45RA+CCR7+. The receptors here all came from a man between 18 and 35 years old in good health. Some clones in this sample may be carry-over from other donors' samples.

The gene calls are TRBV10-2 and TRBJ2-3, with D maybe TRBD1 (6 bases). Deletions cut 2 bases from V and 0 bases from J, with 9 bases between. The CDR3 sequence is 15 residues long. The germline V gene encodes CDR1 WSHSY and CDR2 SAAADI. Here the CDR3 DNA reads TGCGCCAGCAGTGAGGGGACATCGAGCACAGATACGCAGTATTTT. This encodes CASSEGTSSTDTQYF.

The genes are TRBV28 and TRBJ1-1, with unresolved D. This CDR3 contains 14 residues. Germline V gene sequence: CDR1 MDHEN, CDR2 SYDVKM. V was shortened by 1 base and J by 6 bases, with 12 bases between the two germline ends. The CDR3 DNA reads as TGTGCCAGCAGTTTATCGCCCCGGAGGGCTGAAGCTTTCTTT. Translation: CASSLSPRRAEAFF.

Points on this clone: Other nucleotide sequences from this sample produce the same CDR3. The chain combines TRBV29-1 with TRBJ2-1; 15 bases are shared with TRBD2. The CDR3 totals 15 residues. V lost 6 bases and J lost 4; bases outside the gene matches: 4. Germline CDR1 is SQVTM and CDR2 is ANQGSEA. The CDR3 region is CSVVGLAGGYNEQFF. The CDR3 DNA follows: TGCAGCGTCGTCGGACTAGCGGGAGGGTACAATGAGCAGTTCTTC.

The rearrangement joins TRBV5-5 to TRBJ2-1, with TRBD2 identical over 10 bases. Losses at the gene ends were 6 bases for V and 9 bases for J; bases not matched to a gene: 15. Germline V gene sequence: CDR1 SGHKS, CDR2 YYEKEE (reference sequence). The CDR3 runs to 16 residues. The CDR3 loop is CASTPAPLAGLSEQFF. CDR3 sequence (DNA): TGTGCCAGCACCCCGGCCCCACTAGCGGGGCTGAGTGAGCAGTTCTTC.